The rows below give T cell receptor beta chains drawn from one sample of a study of response to subunit inactivated influenza vaccine. MiXCR was run by TCRdb on the RT-PCR reads, yielding one entry per CDR3 protein. The sample holds 500,000 to 700,000 distinct CDR3 sequences, 20% to 25% seen once. This sample was also put to use in a study of T cells expressing NK-cell markers.

This specimen was CD4+ T cells sorted from PBMCs, taken 11 to 12 days after vaccination. Source of these receptors: a man aged 50-60 years who received an inactivated influenza vaccine. Each CDR3 is given with its conserved first and last residue. A D gene is named only where the DNA matches it firmly. Not all rows give a size; the values are once, few, many and, for expanded clones, a class.

NA	NA	TRBV12-3/TRBV12-4	TRBJ1-4	CASGLRGVEKLFF	TGTGCCAGCGGCCTAAGGGGGGTTGAAAAACTGTTTTTT
NA	few	TRBV6-1	TRBJ1-6	CASSEVDTGYKSPLHF	TGTGCCAGCAGTGAAGTAGATACAGGTTATAAATCACCCCTCCACTTT
NA	many	TRBV3-1	TRBJ1-5	CASSQSVRSGGSQHF	TGTGCCAGCAGCCAAAGTGTCAGGTCCGGTGGGTCCCAGCATTTT
NA	few	TRBV29-1	TRBJ1-1	CSVARGRGTEAFF	TGCAGCGTTGCCCGGGGACGGGGGACTGAAGCTTTCTTT
TRBD1	NA	TRBV4-3	TRBJ1-4	CASSRGGQNEKLFF	TGCGCCAGCAGCCGAGGGGGACAGAATGAAAAACTGTTTTTT
NA	NA	TRBV12-3/TRBV12-4	TRBJ2-3	CASSLGVANTQYF	TGTGCCAGCAGTTTAGGTGTCGCGAATACGCAGTATTTT
NA	NA	TRBV7-7	TRBJ2-5	CASSPGGGERETQYF	TGTGCTAGCAGCCCTGGGGGGGGCGAGAGGGAGACCCAGTACTTC
NA	many	TRBV10-3	TRBJ2-7	CAISESNLGVYEQYF	TGTGCCATCAGTGAGTCGAATTTGGGAGTGTACGAGCAGTACTTC
TRBD1	few	TRBV7-2	TRBJ1-6	CASSRGTGRDSPLHF	TGTGCCAGCAGCCGCGGGACAGGGAGGGATTCACCCCTCCACTTT
NA	few	TRBV11-2	TRBJ2-4	CASSLMFRPNQAKNIQYF	TGTGCCAGCAGCTTAATGTTCCGGCCTAATCAAGCCAAAAACATTCAGTACTTC
NA	few	TRBV5-1	TRBJ1-1	CASSSTGQPNTEAFF	TGCGCCAGCAGCTCCACTGGACAGCCGAACACTGAAGCTTTCTTT
TRBD1	few	TRBV10-3	TRBJ1-2	CAISETGQGYGYTF	TGTGCCATCAGTGAGACGGGACAGGGCTATGGCTACACCTTC
TRBD2	NA	TRBV20-1	TRBJ2-2	CSASGLGSSGGAPGELFF	TGCAGTGCTTCCGGCCTAGGCTCTAGCGGGGGGGCCCCCGGGGAGCTGTTTTTT
NA	few	TRBV20-1	TRBJ2-7	CSAREDYEQYF	TGCAGTGCTAGAGAGGACTACGAGCAGTACTTC
NA	few	TRBV2	TRBJ2-3	CASTPNPGWADTQYF	TGTGCCAGCACCCCAAACCCTGGCTGGGCAGATACGCAGTATTTT
NA	NA	TRBV7-8	TRBJ2-7	CASSSSNSLRRFTYEQYF	TGTGCCAGCAGCTCATCTAATAGTCTCAGGAGATTTACCTACGAGCAGTACTTC
NA	many	TRBV4-1	TRBJ1-2	CASSPSMGGYTF	TGCGCCAGCAGCCCGTCCATGGGTGGCTACACCTTC
TRBD2	few	TRBV7-2	TRBJ2-5	CASRVGLAEATQYF	TGTGCCAGCAGAGTTGGACTAGCGGAGGCGACCCAGTACTTC
NA	few	TRBV4-3	TRBJ2-3	CASSQEVRTDTQYF	TGCGCCAGCAGCCAAGAGGTCCGCACAGATACGCAGTATTTT
TRBD2	NA	TRBV11-2	TRBJ2-3	CASSWGQGSRLAGGADTQYF	TGTGCCAGCAGCTGGGGGCAGGGTTCGCGACTAGCGGGAGGGGCGGATACGCAGTATTTT
NA	NA	TRBV30	TRBJ2-1	CAWSSRDYNEQFF	TGTGCCTGGAGTTCGCGGGACTACAATGAGCAGTTCTTC
NA	few	TRBV4-3	TRBJ1-2	CASSQRGGSKEGYTF	TGCGCCAGCAGCCAAAGGGGTGGCTCCAAGGAGGGCTACACCTTC
TRBD1	few	TRBV7-2	TRBJ2-7	CASSPLGGQGFYEQYF	TGTGCCAGCAGCCCCTTGGGAGGACAGGGGTTCTACGAGCAGTACTTC
NA	NA	TRBV20-1	TRBJ2-7	CSAQAASYEQYF	TGCAGTGCTCAGGCAGCTTCCTACGAGCAGTACTTC
NA	NA	TRBV30	TRBJ2-1	CAWSVRSAGSYNEQFF	TGTGCCTGGAGTGTACGATCCGCTGGTTCCTACAATGAGCAGTTCTTC
TRBD2	NA	TRBV11-2	TRBJ2-1	CASSLVLAAPNEQFF	TGTGCCAGCAGCTTAGTTCTAGCGGCCCCGAATGAGCAGTTCTTC
NA	few	TRBV7-9	TRBJ1-2	CASSLAGVGYGYTF	TGTGCCAGCAGCTTGGCGGGGGTTGGCTATGGCTACACCTTC
NA	NA	TRBV5-1	TRBJ1-2	CASSFSRSSYGYTF	TGCGCCAGCAGCTTTAGCCGGTCGAGCTATGGCTACACCTTC
NA	few	TRBV4-1	TRBJ1-5	CASNVHSLGNQPQHF	TGCGCCAGCAATGTTCATTCATTGGGCAATCAGCCCCAGCATTTT
NA	few	TRBV6-1	TRBJ2-7	CASSENPHTEQYF	TGTGCCAGCAGTGAAAATCCCCATACCGAGCAGTACTTC
TRBD2	NA	TRBV20-1	TRBJ2-1	CSASPGLAGRSYNEQFF	TGCAGTGCTAGCCCGGGACTAGCGGGCCGCTCCTACAATGAGCAGTTCTTC
NA	few	TRBV20-1	TRBJ2-5	CSAAPETQYF	TGCAGTGCGGCGCCGGAGACCCAGTACTTC
NA	few	TRBV4-3	TRBJ1-6	CASSNRGTYNSPLHF	TGCGCCAGCAGTAATCGGGGGACCTATAATTCACCCCTCCACTTT
NA	many	TRBV12-3/TRBV12-4	TRBJ2-7	CASMPAWGGHDPEQYF	TGTGCCAGCATGCCTGCCTGGGGGGGGCATGACCCAGAGCAGTACTTC
TRBD2	NA	TRBV13	TRBJ2-1	CASSLGRGRDLYNEQFF	TGTGCCAGCAGCTTAGGTCGCGGGAGGGATTTATACAATGAGCAGTTCTTC
NA	NA	TRBV12-3/TRBV12-4	TRBJ2-7	CASSRGAGATYEQYF	TGTGCCAGCAGCCGGGGGGCGGGGGCCACCTACGAGCAGTACTTC
NA	once	TRBV24-1	TRBJ2-1	CATSEGINEQFF	TGTGCCACCAGTGAGGGGATCAATGAGCAGTTCTTC
TRBD1	few	TRBV2	TRBJ2-7	CASSPGTGYGEQYF	TGTGCCAGCAGTCCCGGGACAGGTTACGGCGAGCAGTACTTC
TRBD1	few	TRBV4-1	TRBJ2-2	CASSLPGQGPGELFF	TGCGCCAGCAGCTTACCGGGACAGGGGCCCGGGGAGCTGTTTTTT
TRBD2	many	TRBV29-1	TRBJ2-2	CSAEETSGRDNTGELFF	TGCAGCGCTGAAGAGACTAGCGGGAGGGACAACACCGGGGAGCTGTTTTTT
NA	NA	TRBV7-2	TRBJ2-7	CASSISRGAYEQYF	TGTGCCAGCAGCATAAGTAGGGGTGCTTACGAGCAGTACTTC
NA	few	TRBV15	TRBJ2-2	CATSPMGRQSTGELFF	TGTGCCACCAGCCCGATGGGGAGGCAATCCACCGGGGAGCTGTTTTTT